What follows are 21 T cell receptor beta chains derived from one specimen sequenced in a study of cytomegalovirus exposure and HLA in healthy donors. TCRdb's copy holds only in-frame clones and misses some; the assay was immunoSEQ multiplex PCR. The sample lists 200,000 to 250,000 clones; 85% to 90% were seen once. Input material: PBMCs. The source of these receptors is a woman under 30 in good health and CMV-seronegative.

The rearrangement uses TRBV5-1 and TRBJ1-1; possibly TRBD1 for D (6 bases). Germline V CDR1 and CDR2: SGHRS, YFSETQ. The V end lost 5 bases, the J end lost 0 bases, and 17 bases lay between the germline ends. This CDR3 has 16 residues. Here the CDR3 DNA reads TGCGCCAGCAGACCGCAGGCACGGACAGTGAACACTGAAGCTTTCTTT. Amino acids: CASRPQARTVNTEAFF.

The gene calls are TRBV7-8 and TRBJ2-1; D remains unclear. The CDR3 sequence is 13 residues long. The V and J ends lost 1 base and 11 bases respectively, with 12 bases between them. Germline lookup yields CDR1 SGHVS and CDR2 FQNEAQ. As DNA, the CDR3 is TGTGCCAGCAGCTTAGGTCCGTCGGTTAAGCAGTTCTTC. Translated, it gives CASSLGPSVKQFF.

V gene TRBV27 combines with J gene TRBJ2-1; D not resolved. Per germline, CDR1 MNHEY and CDR2 SMNVEV (reference sequence). CDR3 size: 14 residues. V lost 3 bases to trimming and J lost 3 bases, with 9 bases between them. The DNA for the CDR3 is TGTGCCAGCAGTTTCCTCGAGGACTACAATGAGCAGTTCTTC. Amino acids: CASSFLEDYNEQFF.

The chain links TRBV29-1 to TRBJ2-5, with TRBD2 matching 9 bases. Germline lookup yields CDR1 SQVTM and CDR2 ANQGSEA. CDR3 length equals 14 residues. V trimming: 3 bases; J trimming: 6 bases; junction bases outside the gene matches: 8. As DNA, the CDR3 is TGCAGCGTTGATCGGCGGGAGGGCTCGAAGACCCAGTACTTC. Translated, it gives CSVDRREGSKTQYF.

The chain couples TRBV6-1 to TRBJ2-7, with 7 nucleotides matching TRBD1. Germline CDR1 MNHNS, CDR2 SASEGT. V lost 6 bases, J lost 3 bases, and 8 bases stayed unmatched. The CDR3 totals 14 residues. CDR3 sequence reads: CASSESGTVYEQYF. DNA of the CDR3: TGTGCCAGCAGCGAATCCGGGACAGTCTACGAGCAGTACTTC.

The chain has TRBV5-5 and TRBJ1-1; no reliable D call. Germline CDR1 and CDR2: SGHKS and YYEKEE (reference sequence). The CDR3 is made up of 16 amino acids. Trimming took off 0 bases at V and 5 bases at J, with 17 bases between the two ends. CDR3: CASSLAGSGGGTEAFF. The DNA of the CDR3 is TGTGCCAGCAGCTTGGCTGGGTCGGGTGGTGGGACTGAAGCTTTCTTT.

This chain links TRBV5-1 with TRBJ2-3; 8 bases are a match to TRBD2. Unmatched junction bases numbered 5, after V lost 0 bases and J lost 2 bases. The CDR3 loop spans 16 amino acids. From germline, CDR1 is SGHRS and CDR2 YFSETQ. In DNA form, the CDR3 reads TGCGCCAGCAGCTTGGTAGGTAGCGGGAACACAGATACGCAGTATTTT. Protein sequence: CASSLVGSGNTDTQYF.

In its sample, this clone ranks as medium-sized. The V gene is TRBV7-6, the J gene TRBJ1-1, with D uncertain. The V and J ends lost 5 bases and 3 bases respectively, with 10 bases between them. This CDR3 is built from 13 residues. Germline lookup yields CDR1 SGHVS and CDR2 FNYEAQ. The CDR3: CASSPPGDTEAFF. The CDR3 nucleotides are TGTGCCAGCAGCCCACCCGGGGACACTGAAGCTTTCTTT.

This clone was counted only a few times. The J gene is TRBJ2-1, the V gene TRBV2, with 11 bases lining up with TRBD2. J gave up 0 bases and V 7 bases, and 2 bases lay outside the gene matches. The CDR3 runs 15 residues. CDR1 and CDR2 (germline): SNHLY, FYNNEI. The CDR3 loop reads CASTTSGSSYNEQFF. CDR3 nucleotides: TGTGCCAGCACCACTAGCGGGAGCTCCTACAATGAGCAGTTCTTC.

The chain has TRBV27 and TRBJ2-5, with 11 bases aligning to TRBD2. The CDR3 sequence is 16 residues long. Germline CDR1 MNHEY, CDR2 SMNVEV (reference sequence). The ends lost 0 bases at V and 5 bases at J; junction bases unmatched: 5. This CDR3 is CASSLSLAGAWETQYF. The CDR3 DNA is TGTGCCAGCAGTTTATCACTAGCGGGAGCTTGGGAGACCCAGTACTTC.

The chain uses TRBV7-2 and TRBJ2-7; 9 nucleotides align to TRBD2. Germline-derived CDR1 and CDR2 are SGHTA and FQGNSA. CDR3 length equals 17 residues. The trim removed 1 base at V and 3 bases at J, leaving 10 bases unmatched. The DNA for the CDR3 is TGTGCCAGCAGCTTAGGTGCGGGAGGGCTGCTTTTCTACGAGCAGTACTTC. Its translation is CASSLGAGGLLFYEQYF.

The sample holds one count of this clone. The chain links TRBV5-6 to TRBJ2-7; TRBD1 agrees at 9 bases. Per the germline V gene, CDR1 is SGHDT and CDR2 is YYEEEE. Trimming at V came to 4 bases and at J to 5 bases, leaving 10 bases not matched to a gene. This CDR3 has 15 residues. In DNA form, the CDR3 reads TGTGCCAGCAGCAGCCCGGACAGGGGTTATGACGAGCAGTACTTC. Translating it yields CASSSPDRGYDEQYF.

The chain combines TRBV28 with TRBJ1-1; D call uncertain. The CDR3 length is 14 residues. The germline V gene has CDR1 MDHEN and CDR2 SYDVKM. Deletions cut 4 bases from V and 12 bases from J, with 21 bases between. CDR3: CASSSRGFSQSPFF. The DNA for the CDR3 is TGTGCCAGCAGTTCCCGGGGATTTAGTCAAAGCCCTTTCTTT.

This rearrangement joins TRBV7-9 to TRBJ2-2; 14 bases are a match to TRBD2. The length of the CDR3 is 17 residues. Germline loops: CDR1 SEHNR, CDR2 FQNEAQ (reference sequence). Germline trimming cut 1 base from V and 6 bases from J; bases unmatched to any gene: 4. Written as DNA, the CDR3 is TGTGCCAGCAGCTTAGTTGGGACTAGCGGGAGTCCCGGGGAGCTGTTTTTT. The encoded protein is CASSLVGTSGSPGELFF.

The chain carries TRBV6-1 and TRBJ2-7; D gene unclear. V lost 5 bases, J lost 2 bases, and 13 bases lay in between. The CDR3 covers 14 residues. Germline V gene sequence: CDR1 MNHNS, CDR2 SASEGT. This CDR3 is CASSSRVVPYEQYF. The CDR3 nucleotides are TGTGCCAGCAGTAGTCGCGTGGTCCCCTACGAGCAGTACTTC.

The rearrangement uses TRBV11-3 and TRBJ2-1; D uncertain. The V and J ends lost 2 bases and 7 bases respectively, with 9 bases between them. The CDR3 consists of 13 residues. CDR1 is SGHNT, CDR2 YENEEA, per germline. CDR3 sequence reads: CASSLIDGNEQFF. The CDR3, as DNA: TGTGCCAGCAGCTTAATTGACGGGAATGAGCAGTTCTTC.

V gene TRBV11-2 combines with J gene TRBJ1-2, with D perhaps matching TRBD1 (5 bases). The V end was cut by 0 bases, the J end by 14 bases, with 13 bases between. This CDR3 region has 12 residues. CDR1 and CDR2 from the germline V gene are SGHAT and FQNNGV. CDR3 amino acids: CASSLDPGEKTF. CDR3 DNA: TGTGCCAGCAGCTTAGATCCGGGGGAAAAGACCTTC.

The chain recombines TRBV5-1 with TRBJ2-3; D is undetermined. Germline CDR1 SGHRS, CDR2 YFSETQ. Deletions cut 0 bases from V and 4 bases from J, with 9 bases between. This CDR3 has 14 amino acids. CDR3 in amino acids: CASSLEYRADTQYF. The CDR3 DNA sequence: TGCGCCAGCAGCTTGGAATATCGGGCAGATACGCAGTATTTT.

V usage is TRBV7-9 and J usage is TRBJ2-7; TRBD2 agrees at 11 bases. V lost 7 bases and J lost 7; bases outside the gene matches: 12. CDR3 length equals 15 residues. Germline V CDR1 and CDR2: SEHNR, FQNEAQ (reference sequence). CDR3 nucleotide sequence: TGTGCCAGCACCCCCGGGACTAGCGGTCTCTGGGAGCAGTACTTC. Translation: CASTPGTSGLWEQYF.

This clone has more than one count but fewer than ten. The chain has TRBV7-9 and TRBJ1-2, with D perhaps matching TRBD1 (6 bases). The CDR3 contains 14 residues. The germline V and J ends were trimmed by 8 bases and 2 bases, with 15 bases remaining between them. Germline CDR1 reads SEHNR; CDR2 reads FQNEAQ (reference sequence). CDR3 sequence reads: CASDAWTVNYGYTF. In DNA, the CDR3 is TGTGCCAGCGACGCCTGGACAGTGAACTATGGCTACACCTTC.

Points on this clone: In the same sample, other DNA sequences code for this CDR3. The rearrangement links TRBV6-5 to TRBJ2-1, with 11 bases lining up with TRBD2. V lost 5 bases, J lost 4 bases, and 4 bases stayed unmatched. The CDR3 extends over 15 amino acids. The germline CDR1 and CDR2 sequences are MNHEY and SVGAGI. The CDR3 sequence: CASSATSGSYNEQFF. The CDR3 nucleotides read TGTGCCAGCAGTGCCACTAGCGGGAGTTACAATGAGCAGTTCTTC.